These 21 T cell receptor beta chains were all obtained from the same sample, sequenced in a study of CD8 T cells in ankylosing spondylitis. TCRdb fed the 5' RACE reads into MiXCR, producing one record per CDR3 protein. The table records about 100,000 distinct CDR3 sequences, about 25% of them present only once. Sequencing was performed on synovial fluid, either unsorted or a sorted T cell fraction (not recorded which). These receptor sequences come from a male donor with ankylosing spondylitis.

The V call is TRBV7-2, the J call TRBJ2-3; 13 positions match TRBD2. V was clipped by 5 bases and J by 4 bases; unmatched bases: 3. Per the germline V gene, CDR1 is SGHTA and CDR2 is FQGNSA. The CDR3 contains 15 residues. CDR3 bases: TGTGCCAGCAGCGGACTAGCGGGAGAGTCAGATACGCAGTATTTT. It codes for CASSGLAGESDTQYF. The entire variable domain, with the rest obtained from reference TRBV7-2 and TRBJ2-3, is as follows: GAGVSQSPSNKVTEKGKDVELRCDPISGHTALYWYRQSLGQGLEFLIYFQGNSAPDKSGLPSDRFSAERTGGSVSTLTIQRTQQEDSAVYLCASSGLAGESDTQYFGPGTRLTVL.

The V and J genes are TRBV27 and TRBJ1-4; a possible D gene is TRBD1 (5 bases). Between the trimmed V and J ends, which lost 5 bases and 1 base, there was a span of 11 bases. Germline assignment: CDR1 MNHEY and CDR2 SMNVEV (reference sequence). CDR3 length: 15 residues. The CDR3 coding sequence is TGTGCCAGCAGTCCCTGGGGCGGAACTAATGAAAAACTGTTTTTT. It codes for CASSPWGGTNEKLFF. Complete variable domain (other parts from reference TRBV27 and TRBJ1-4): EAQVTQNPRYLITVTGKKLTVTCSQNMNHEYMSWYRQDPGLGLRQIYYSMNVEVTDKGDVPEGYKVSRKEKRNFPLILESPSPNQTSLYFCASSPWGGTNEKLFFGSGTQLSVL.

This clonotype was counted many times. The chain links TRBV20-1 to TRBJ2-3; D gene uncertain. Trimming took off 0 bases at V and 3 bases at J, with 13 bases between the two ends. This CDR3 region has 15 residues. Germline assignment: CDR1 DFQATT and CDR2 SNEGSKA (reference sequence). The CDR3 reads CSARDPGYGTDTQYF. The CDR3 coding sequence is TGCAGTGCTAGAGATCCCGGCTATGGAACAGATACGCAGTATTTT.

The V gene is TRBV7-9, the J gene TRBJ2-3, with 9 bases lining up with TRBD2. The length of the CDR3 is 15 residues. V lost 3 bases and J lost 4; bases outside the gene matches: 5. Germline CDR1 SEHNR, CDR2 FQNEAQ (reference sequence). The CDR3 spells CASSFDGGRADTQYF. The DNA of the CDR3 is TGTGCCAGCAGCTTTGATGGCGGGAGGGCAGATACGCAGTATTTT.

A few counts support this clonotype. The CDR3 spells CASSMGQYNEQFF. DNA for the CDR3: TGCGCCAGCAGCATGGGACAATACAATGAGCAGTTCTTC. The chain employs TRBV5-1 and TRBJ2-1, with D tentatively TRBD1 (6 bases). The V end was cut by 4 bases, the J end by 4 bases, with 9 bases between. This CDR3 region has 13 residues. Germline CDR1 reads SGHRS; CDR2 reads YFSETQ.

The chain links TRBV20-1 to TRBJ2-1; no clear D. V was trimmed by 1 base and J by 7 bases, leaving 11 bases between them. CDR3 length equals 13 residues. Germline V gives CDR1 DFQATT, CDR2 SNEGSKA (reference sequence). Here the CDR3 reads CSARVLPRNEQFF. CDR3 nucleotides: TGCAGTGCTAGAGTCCTCCCCCGGAATGAGCAGTTCTTC.

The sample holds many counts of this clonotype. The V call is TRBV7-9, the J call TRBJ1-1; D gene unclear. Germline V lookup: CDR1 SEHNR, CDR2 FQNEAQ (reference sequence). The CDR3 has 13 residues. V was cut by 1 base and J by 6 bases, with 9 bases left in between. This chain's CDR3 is CASSLDRAAEAFF. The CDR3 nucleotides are TGTGCCAGCAGCTTAGATCGTGCGGCTGAAGCTTTCTTT.

The CDR3 loop is CASKSRHGLTDTQYF. DNA for the CDR3: TGTGCCAGCAAGAGCCGACACGGCCTGACAGATACGCAGTATTTT. This sequence joins TRBV28 and TRBJ2-3; D gene uncertain. From germline, CDR1 is MDHEN and CDR2 SYDVKM. Trimming left V 7 bases short and J 3 bases short, with 17 bases between. The CDR3 consists of 15 residues.

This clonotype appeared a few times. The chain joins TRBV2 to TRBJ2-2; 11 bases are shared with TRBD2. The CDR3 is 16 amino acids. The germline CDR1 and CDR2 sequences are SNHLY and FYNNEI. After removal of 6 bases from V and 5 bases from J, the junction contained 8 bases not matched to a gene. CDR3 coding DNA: TGTGCCAGCAGGGGCCCCCTAGCGGGAGGTACCGGGGAGCTGTTTTTT. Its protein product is CASRGPLAGGTGELFF.

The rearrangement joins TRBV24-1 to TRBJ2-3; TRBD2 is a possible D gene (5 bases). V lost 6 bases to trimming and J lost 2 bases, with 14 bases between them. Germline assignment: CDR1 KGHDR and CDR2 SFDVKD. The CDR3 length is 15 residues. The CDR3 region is CATSQSGKFTDTQYF. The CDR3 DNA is TGTGCCACCAGTCAGAGCGGTAAATTCACAGATACGCAGTATTTT.

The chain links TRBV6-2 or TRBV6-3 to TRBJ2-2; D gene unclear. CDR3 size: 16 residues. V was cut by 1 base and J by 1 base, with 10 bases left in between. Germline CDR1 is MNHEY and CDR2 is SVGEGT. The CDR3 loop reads CASSYLASWNTGELFF. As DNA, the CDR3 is TGTGCCAGCAGTTACTTGGCTAGTTGGAACACCGGGGAGCTGTTTTTT.

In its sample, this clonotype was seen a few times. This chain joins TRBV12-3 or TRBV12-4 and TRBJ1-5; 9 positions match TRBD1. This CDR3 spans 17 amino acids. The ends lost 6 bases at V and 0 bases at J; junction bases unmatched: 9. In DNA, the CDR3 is TGTGCCAGCAGAACGGACAGGGGACCCTATAGCAATCAGCCCCAGCATTTT. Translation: CASRTDRGPYSNQPQHF.

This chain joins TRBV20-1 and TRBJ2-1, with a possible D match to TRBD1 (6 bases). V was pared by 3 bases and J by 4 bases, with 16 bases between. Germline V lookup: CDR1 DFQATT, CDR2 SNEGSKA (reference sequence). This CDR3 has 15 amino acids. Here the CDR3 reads CSASRRTAHYNEQFF. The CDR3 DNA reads TGCAGTGCTAGTCGCCGGACAGCCCATTACAATGAGCAGTTCTTC.

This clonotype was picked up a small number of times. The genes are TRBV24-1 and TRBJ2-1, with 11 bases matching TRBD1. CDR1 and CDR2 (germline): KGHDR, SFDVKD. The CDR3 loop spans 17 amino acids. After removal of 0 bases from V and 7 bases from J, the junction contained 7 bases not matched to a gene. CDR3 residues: CATSDLDRDRGKNEQFF. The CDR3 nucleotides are TGTGCCACCAGTGATTTGGACCGGGACAGGGGGAAGAATGAGCAGTTCTTC.

CDR3 bases: TGCAGTGCTCCTTTACTAGCGGGGGACACAGATACGCAGTATTTT. It codes for CSAPLLAGDTDTQYF. The chain couples TRBV20-1 to TRBJ2-3, with 11 bases identical to TRBD2. Per germline, CDR1 DFQATT and CDR2 SNEGSKA (reference sequence). This CDR3 has 15 residues. V lost 5 bases and J lost 2; bases outside the gene matches: 6.

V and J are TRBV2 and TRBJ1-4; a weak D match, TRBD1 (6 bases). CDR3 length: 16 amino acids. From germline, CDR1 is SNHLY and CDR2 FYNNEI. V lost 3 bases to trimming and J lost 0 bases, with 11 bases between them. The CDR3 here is CASSDGGTSTNEKLFF. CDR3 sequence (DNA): TGTGCCAGCAGTGACGGTGGGACATCAACTAATGAAAAACTGTTTTTT. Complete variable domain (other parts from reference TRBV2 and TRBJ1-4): EPEVTQTPSHQVTQMGQEVILRCVPISNHLYFYWYRQILGQKVEFLVSFYNNEISEKSEIFDDQFSVERPDGSNFTLKIRSTKLEDSAMYFCASSDGGTSTNEKLFFGSGTQLSVL.

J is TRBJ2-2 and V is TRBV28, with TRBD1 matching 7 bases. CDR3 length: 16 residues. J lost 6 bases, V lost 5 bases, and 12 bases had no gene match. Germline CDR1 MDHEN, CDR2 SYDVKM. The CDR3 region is CASSPRQGAPAGELFF. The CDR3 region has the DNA TGTGCCAGCAGTCCCAGACAGGGTGCCCCGGCCGGGGAGCTGTTTTTT.

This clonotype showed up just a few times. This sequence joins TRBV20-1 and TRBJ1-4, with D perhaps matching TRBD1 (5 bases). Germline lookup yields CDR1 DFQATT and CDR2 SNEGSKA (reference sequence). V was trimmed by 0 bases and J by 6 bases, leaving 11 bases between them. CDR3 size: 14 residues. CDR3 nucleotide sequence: TGCAGTGCTAGAGATAGTATGGGACATGAAAAACTGTTTTTT. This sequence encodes CSARDSMGHEKLFF.

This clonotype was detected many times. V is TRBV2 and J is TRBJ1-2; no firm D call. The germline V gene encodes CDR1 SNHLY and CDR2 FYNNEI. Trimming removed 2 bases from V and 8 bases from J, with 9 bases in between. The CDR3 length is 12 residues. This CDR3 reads CASSESGRGYTF. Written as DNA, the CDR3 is TGTGCCAGCAGTGAATCCGGGCGAGGCTACACCTTC.

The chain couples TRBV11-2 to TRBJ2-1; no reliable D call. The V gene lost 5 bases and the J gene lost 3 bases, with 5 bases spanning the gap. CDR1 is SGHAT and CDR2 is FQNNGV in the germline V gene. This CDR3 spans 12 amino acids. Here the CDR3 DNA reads TGTGCCAGCAGCCCGGACTACAATGAGCAGTTCTTC. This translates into CASSPDYNEQFF.

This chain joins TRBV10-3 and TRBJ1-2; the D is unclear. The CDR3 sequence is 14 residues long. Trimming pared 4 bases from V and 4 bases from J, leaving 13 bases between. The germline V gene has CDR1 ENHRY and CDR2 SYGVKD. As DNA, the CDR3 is TGTGCCATCAGTGGTTCCCCAGACTCCTATGGCTACACCTTC. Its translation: CAISGSPDSYGYTF.